This T cell receptor beta chain was identified in a study of radiation and T cells in renal cell carcinoma. Time point reported: baseline pretreatment blood. Regarding treatment: 15 Gy SBRT to primary tumor, nephrectomy 4 weeks later. CDR1 SGHAT and CDR2 FQNNGV come from the germline V gene. The CDR3 contains 13 residues. The V and J ends lost 0 bases and 0 bases respectively, with 2 bases between them. Generated by immunoSEQ multiplex PCR, the TCRdb table keeps only in-frame clones and is missing some. The sample lists about 130,000 clones; about 88% were seen once. The material was blood, obtained from a patient whose treatment included radiotherapy and nephrectomy. This sequence was found in a woman between 50 and 59 years old with renal cell carcinoma. This chain connects TRBV11-2 to TRBJ1-1; D gene uncertain. The chain's CDR3 is CASSLDMNTEAFF. The CDR3 DNA reads TGTGCCAGCAGCTTAGACATGAACACTGAAGCTTTCTTT.